This T cell receptor (beta chain) emerged from a study of shared clonotypes between healthy human individuals. Some clones are missing from TCRdb's copy, which holds only in-frame ones; the method was immunoSEQ multiplex PCR. The data show fewer than 2.5 million clones, approximately 93% seen once. CDR3 length equals 15 residues. Trimming took 3 bases from V and 4 from J; bases not matched to a gene: 7. Per germline, CDR1 KGHSH and CDR2 LQKENI. Sample: naive CD4+ T cells from PBMCs. The sample's subset: CD45RA+ positively selected. The sequence was obtained from a man younger than 35 in good health. Some clones in this sample may be carry-over from other donors' samples. The gene calls are TRBV18 and TRBJ1-2, with 8 positions matching TRBD1. CDR3 in DNA: TGTGCCAGCTCACCCGCCTCGACAGGGGCCTATGGCTACACCTTC. The encoded protein is CASSPASTGAYGYTF.